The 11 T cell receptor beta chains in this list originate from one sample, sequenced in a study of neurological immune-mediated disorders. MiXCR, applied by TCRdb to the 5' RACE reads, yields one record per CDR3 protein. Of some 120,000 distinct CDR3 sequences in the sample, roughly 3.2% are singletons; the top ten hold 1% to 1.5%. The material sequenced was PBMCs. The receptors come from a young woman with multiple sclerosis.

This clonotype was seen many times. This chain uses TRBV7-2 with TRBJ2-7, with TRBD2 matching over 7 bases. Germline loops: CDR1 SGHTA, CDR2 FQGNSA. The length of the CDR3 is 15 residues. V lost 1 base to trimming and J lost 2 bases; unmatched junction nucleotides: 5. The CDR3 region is CASSLVGGGAYEQYF. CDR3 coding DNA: TGTGCCAGCAGCTTAGTCGGCGGGGGAGCCTACGAGCAGTACTTC. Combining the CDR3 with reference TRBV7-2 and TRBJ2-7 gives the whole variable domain GAGVSQSPSNKVTEKGKDVELRCDPISGHTALYWYRQSLGQGLEFLIYFQGNSAPDKSGLPSDRFSAERTGGSVSTLTIQRTQQEDSAVYLCASSLVGGGAYEQYFGPGTRLTVT.

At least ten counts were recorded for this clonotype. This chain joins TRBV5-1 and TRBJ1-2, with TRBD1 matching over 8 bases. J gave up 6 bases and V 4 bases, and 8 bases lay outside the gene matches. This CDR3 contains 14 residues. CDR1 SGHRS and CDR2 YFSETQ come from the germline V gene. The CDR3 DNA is TGCGCCAGCAGCCCGAGCAGGGGGCAGGATGGCTACACCTTC. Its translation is CASSPSRGQDGYTF. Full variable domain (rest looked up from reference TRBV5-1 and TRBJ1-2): KAGVTQTPRYLIKTRGQQVTLSCSPISGHRSVSWYQQTPGQGLQFLFEYFSETQRNKGNFPGRFSGRQFSNSRSEMNVSTLELGDSALYLCASSPSRGQDGYTFGSGTRLTVV.

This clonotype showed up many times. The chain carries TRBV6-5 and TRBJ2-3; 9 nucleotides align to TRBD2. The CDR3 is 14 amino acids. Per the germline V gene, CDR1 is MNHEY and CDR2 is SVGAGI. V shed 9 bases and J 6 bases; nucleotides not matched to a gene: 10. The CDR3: CASSAGGPIDTQYF. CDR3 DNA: TGTGCCAGTAGCGCGGGGGGGCCTATCGATACGCAGTATTTT.

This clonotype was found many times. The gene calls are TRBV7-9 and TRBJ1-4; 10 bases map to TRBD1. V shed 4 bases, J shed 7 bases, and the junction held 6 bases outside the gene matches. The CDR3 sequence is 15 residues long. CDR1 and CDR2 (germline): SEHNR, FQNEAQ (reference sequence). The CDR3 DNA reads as TGTGCCAGCAGCTCGGGACAGGGGATTTCTGAAAAACTGTTTTTT. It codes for CASSSGQGISEKLFF.

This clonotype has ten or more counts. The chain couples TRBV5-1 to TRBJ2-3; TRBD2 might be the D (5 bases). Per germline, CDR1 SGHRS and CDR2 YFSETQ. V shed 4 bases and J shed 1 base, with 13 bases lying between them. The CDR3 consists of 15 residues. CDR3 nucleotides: TGCGCCAGCAGCGATGTCCCGCGGGGCACAGATACGCAGTATTTT. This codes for CASSDVPRGTDTQYF.

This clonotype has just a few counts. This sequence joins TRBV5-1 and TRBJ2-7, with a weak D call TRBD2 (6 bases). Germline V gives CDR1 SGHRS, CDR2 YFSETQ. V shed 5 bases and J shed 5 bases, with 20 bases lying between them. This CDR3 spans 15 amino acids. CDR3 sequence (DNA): TGCGCCAGCAGTCTCGCCGCCGGGGGTCCCCACGAGCAGTACTTC. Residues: CASSLAAGGPHEQYF. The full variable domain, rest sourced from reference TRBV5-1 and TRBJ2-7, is KAGVTQTPRYLIKTRGQQVTLSCSPISGHRSVSWYQQTPGQGLQFLFEYFSETQRNKGNFPGRFSGRQFSNSRSEMNVSTLELGDSALYLCASSLAAGGPHEQYFGPGTRLTVT.

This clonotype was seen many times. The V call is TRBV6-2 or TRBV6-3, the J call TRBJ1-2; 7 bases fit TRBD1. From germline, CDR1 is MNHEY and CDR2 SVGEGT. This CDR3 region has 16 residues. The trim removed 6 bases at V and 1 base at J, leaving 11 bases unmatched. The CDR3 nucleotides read TGTGCCAGCAGAGGGACCGGGACAGAGAGTAACTATGGCTACACCTTC. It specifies CASRGTGTESNYGYTF.

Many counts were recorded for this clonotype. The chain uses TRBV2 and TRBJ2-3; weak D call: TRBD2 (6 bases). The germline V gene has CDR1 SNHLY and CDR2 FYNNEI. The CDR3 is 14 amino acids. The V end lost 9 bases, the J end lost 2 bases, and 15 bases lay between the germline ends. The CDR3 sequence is CARRLVESTDTQYF. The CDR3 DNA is TGTGCCAGACGACTAGTGGAGTCCACAGATACGCAGTATTTT.

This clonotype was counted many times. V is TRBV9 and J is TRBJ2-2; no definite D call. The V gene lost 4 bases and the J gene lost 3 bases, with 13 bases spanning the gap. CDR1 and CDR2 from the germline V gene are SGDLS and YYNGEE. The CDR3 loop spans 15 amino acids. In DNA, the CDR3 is TGTGCCAGCAGCCCTCCCGAGATATACACCGGGGAGCTGTTTTTT. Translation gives CASSPPEIYTGELFF.

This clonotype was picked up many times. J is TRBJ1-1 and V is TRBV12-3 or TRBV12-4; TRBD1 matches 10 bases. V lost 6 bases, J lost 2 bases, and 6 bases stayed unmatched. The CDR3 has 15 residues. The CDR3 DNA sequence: TGTGCCAGCAGCCCTGGGACAGGGGTCAACACTGAAGCTTTCTTT. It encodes CASSPGTGVNTEAFF.

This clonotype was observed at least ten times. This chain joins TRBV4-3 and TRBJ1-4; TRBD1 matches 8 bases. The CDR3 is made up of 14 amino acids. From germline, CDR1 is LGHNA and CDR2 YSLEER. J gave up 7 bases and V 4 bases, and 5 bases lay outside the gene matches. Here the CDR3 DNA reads TGCGCCAGCAGCCCGGACAGGGTCGCTGAAAAACTGTTTTTT. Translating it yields CASSPDRVAEKLFF.